One and the same sample provided the 21 T cell receptor beta chains below, sequenced in a study of OX40 agonist ivuxolimab in advanced cancers. The assay was immunoSEQ multiplex PCR, and TCRdb's table has in-frame clones only and misses some. The sample has some 51,000 clones, around 88% seen once; the top ten hold roughly an eighth. The sequenced sample was CD4+ or CD8+ T cells sorted from blood, obtained in a trial of the OX40 agonist ivuxolimab. The source of these receptors is an adult with an advanced solid tumor such as melanoma, head and neck, liver or kidney cancer.

This rearrangement joins TRBV19 to TRBJ2-7, with 8 nucleotides matching TRBD1. CDR1 is LNHDA, CDR2 SQIVND, per germline (reference sequence). Trimming cost V 4 bases and J 3 bases; bases outside gene matches: 8. This CDR3 spans 15 amino acids. The CDR3 region is CASSTRTGSGYEQYF. The CDR3 bases are TGTGCCAGTAGTACACGGACAGGGTCGGGCTACGAGCAGTACTTC.

DNA for the CDR3: TGTGCCAGGAAAAGGGGGGCTGACCTCCACTTT. This encodes CARKRGADLHF. The gene calls are TRBV6-9 and TRBJ1-6, with D possibly being TRBD1 (6 bases). The CDR3 sequence is 11 residues long. Germline CDR1 reads MNHGY; CDR2 reads SVAAGI. V lost 9 bases to trimming and J lost 15 bases, with 15 bases between them.

The chain is built from TRBV25-1 and TRBJ1-3, with unresolved D. V dropped 10 bases and J dropped 4 bases, with 8 bases sitting between them. In germline, CDR1 is MGHDK, CDR2 SYGVNS. The length of the CDR3 is 11 residues. The DNA of the CDR3 is TGTGCCACCGCTTTGGGAAACACCATATATTTT. It encodes CATALGNTIYF.

This chain joins TRBV27 and TRBJ1-3; TRBD1 is a possible D gene (5 bases). The germline V gene has CDR1 MNHEY and CDR2 SMNVEV (reference sequence). The V end was cut by 5 bases, the J end by 1 base, with 12 bases between. The CDR3 length is 15 residues. CDR3 DNA: TGTGCCAGCAGTCCAGGGACCTGGTCTGGAAACACCATATATTTT. Amino acid sequence: CASSPGTWSGNTIYF.

Regarding this clone: One end of the junction fails to match germline, which may point to a read error. The chain has TRBV5-3 and TRBJ2-3; D call uncertain. TRBV5-3 is classed as an ORF, of uncertain function. The CDR3 consists of 11 residues. As DNA, the CDR3 is TGTGCCAGCAGCTTGGCAGATACGCAGTATTTT. Protein product: CASSLADTQYF.

The CDR3 sequence: CASSPGQPNTEAFF. CDR3 DNA sequence: TGTGCCAGCAGTCCGGGACAGCCGAACACTGAAGCTTTCTTT. V and J are TRBV28 and TRBJ1-1; 7 bases agree with TRBD1. V lost 5 bases and J lost 1; bases outside the gene matches: 4. From germline, CDR1 is MDHEN and CDR2 SYDVKM. This CDR3 spans 14 amino acids.

This chain uses TRBV5-1 with TRBJ2-5; D unclear. The CDR3 length is 15 residues. Trimming shortened V by 7 bases and J by 5 bases, and 21 bases separated the two germline ends. Germline assignment: CDR1 SGHRS and CDR2 YFSETQ. The CDR3: CASSASGPDWETQYF. As DNA, the CDR3 is TGCGCCAGCTCCGCGTCGGGCCCCGATTGGGAGACCCAGTACTTC.

The chain is built from TRBV28 and TRBJ2-7; no clear D. V lost 5 bases, J lost 0 bases, and 17 bases lay in between. The CDR3 spans 16 residues. Per the germline V gene, CDR1 is MDHEN and CDR2 is SYDVKM. The CDR3, as DNA: TGTGCCAGCAGTCCCCAAGTTATCCAGAGCTCCTACGAGCAGTACTTC. Protein product: CASSPQVIQSSYEQYF.

The gene calls are TRBV19 and TRBJ1-5, with D possibly TRBD1 on 5 matching bases. Germline assignment: CDR1 LNHDA and CDR2 SQIVND (reference sequence). Trimming removed 0 bases at V and 5 bases at J, with 14 bases between. The CDR3 contains 16 residues. This chain's CDR3 is CASSIDLGEVDQPQHF. In nucleotides, the CDR3 is TGTGCCAGTAGTATAGATCTAGGGGAAGTAGATCAGCCCCAGCATTTT.

The rearrangement links TRBV9 to TRBJ1-2, with D perhaps TRBD1 (5 bases). Germline V gives CDR1 SGDLS, CDR2 YYNGEE. Trimming took 3 bases from V and 13 from J, leaving 22 bases between them. The CDR3 runs to 14 residues. CDR3 coding DNA: TGTGCCAGCAGCGCGGATGACAGTCCATTTGGCCGCACCTTC. Amino acids: CASSADDSPFGRTF.

This rearrangement joins TRBV5-6 to TRBJ1-2; D is ambiguous. This CDR3 spans 16 amino acids. V was cut by 1 base and J by 3 bases, with 16 bases left in between. The germline V gene has CDR1 SGHDT and CDR2 YYEEEE. CDR3 amino acids: CASSLTSRGRYYGYTF. In DNA form, the CDR3 reads TGTGCCAGCAGCTTGACCTCCCGGGGTCGGTACTATGGCTACACCTTC. The full variable domain, its missing parts supplied by reference TRBV5-6 and TRBJ1-2, is DAGVTQSPTHLIKTRGQQVTLRCSPKSGHDTVSWYQQALGQGPQFIFQYYEEEERQRGNFPDRFSGHQFPNYSSELNVNALLLGDSALYLCASSLTSRGRYYGYTFGSGTRLTVV.

This chain connects TRBV6-5 to TRBJ2-3; D remains unclear. V lost 8 bases and J 6 bases, leaving 12 bases between the germline ends. This CDR3 comprises 12 residues. CDR1 is MNHEY, CDR2 SVGAGI, per germline. CDR3 in DNA: TGTGCCAGCGGCTCTATAGGTGATACGCAGTATTTT. Translated: CASGSIGDTQYF.

The J gene is TRBJ1-1, the V gene TRBV29-1; 7 nucleotides line up with TRBD1. CDR1 and CDR2 (germline): SQVTM, ANQGSEA. The CDR3 consists of 13 residues. With V trimmed by 6 bases and J by 1 base, 5 bases remained unmatched. The CDR3 DNA reads as TGCAGCGTCACAGGGGAAGGGAACACTGAAGCTTTCTTT. It is translated as CSVTGEGNTEAFF.

The chain links TRBV6-5 to TRBJ2-5; D gene ambiguous. Germline V gene sequence: CDR1 MNHEY, CDR2 SVGAGI. The CDR3 consists of 13 residues. V lost 8 bases and J 3 bases, leaving 13 bases between the germline ends. For the CDR3, the DNA is TGTGCCAGCTCCCCCGTTGGGGAAGAGACCCAGTACTTC. Its protein is CASSPVGEETQYF.

The chain recombines TRBV9 with TRBJ1-1; D unclear. CDR1 and CDR2 from the germline V gene are SGDLS and YYNGEE. Trimming took 0 bases from V and 2 from J, leaving 11 bases between them. The CDR3 totals 15 residues. Written as DNA, the CDR3 is TGTGCCAGCAGCGTAGTTAGGGCAGATAACACTGAAGCTTTCTTT. This translates into CASSVVRADNTEAFF. Complete variable domain (other parts from reference TRBV9 and TRBJ1-1): DSGVTQTPKHLITATGQRVTLRCSPRSGDLSVYWYQQSLDQGLQFLIQYYNGEERAKGNILERFSAQQFPDLHSELNLSSLELGDSALYFCASSVVRADNTEAFFGQGTRLTVV.

V and J are TRBV2 and TRBJ1-5; 10 nucleotides line up with TRBD1. Germline V gene sequence: CDR1 SNHLY, CDR2 FYNNEI. This CDR3 contains 17 residues. V shed 3 bases and J 3 bases; nucleotides not matched to a gene: 8. The DNA of the CDR3 is TGTGCCAGCAGTGAGAGTATAGGACAGGGGGTCAATCAGCCCCAGCATTTT. It specifies CASSESIGQGVNQPQHF.

J is TRBJ1-4 and V is TRBV7-8; possibly TRBD1 for D (6 bases). The V gene lost 5 bases and the J gene lost 3 bases, with 10 bases spanning the gap. Per germline, CDR1 SGHVS and CDR2 FQNEAQ. The CDR3 covers 14 residues. The CDR3 region is CASSAGAANEKLFF. CDR3 DNA sequence: TGTGCCAGCAGCGCAGGGGCGGCTAATGAAAAACTGTTTTTT.

The chain recombines TRBV4-3 with TRBJ2-5; 7 bases map to TRBD1. The CDR3 has 15 residues. From germline, CDR1 is LGHNA and CDR2 YSLEER. Losses at the gene ends were 3 bases for V and 5 bases for J; bases not matched to a gene: 9. The CDR3 is CASSQRQGRDETQYF. For the CDR3, the DNA is TGCGCCAGCAGCCAGAGACAGGGTAGGGACGAGACCCAGTACTTC.

J is TRBJ2-1 and V is TRBV19, with 9 bases aligning to TRBD1. Germline V gene lookup returns CDR1 LNHDA and CDR2 SQIVND (reference sequence). Trimming removed 6 bases from V and 9 bases from J; junction bases left unmatched: 6. The CDR3 sequence is 13 residues long. The CDR3 loop reads CASRVTGGPEQFF. CDR3 nucleotide sequence: TGTGCCAGTAGGGTCACAGGGGGCCCTGAGCAGTTCTTC.

This clone showed up just a few times. The CDR3 DNA reads as TGTGCCAGCAGCTCGGGACAGGGGGACTCCCCGAACACCGGGGAGCTGTTTTTT. This sequence encodes CASSSGQGDSPNTGELFF. V is TRBV11-2 and J is TRBJ2-2; 11 bases fit TRBD1. CDR1 is SGHAT, CDR2 FQNNGV, per germline. This CDR3 spans 18 amino acids. V lost 4 bases to trimming and J lost 0 bases; unmatched junction nucleotides: 7. The full variable domain, completed using reference TRBV11-2 and TRBJ2-2, is EAGVAQSPRYKIIEKRQSVAFWCNPISGHATLYWYQQILGQGPKLLIQFQNNGVVDDSQLPKDRFSAERLKGVDSTLKIQPAKLEDSAVYLCASSSGQGDSPNTGELFFGEGSRLTVL.

This chain uses TRBV7-9 with TRBJ1-2; tentatively, D is TRBD1 (5 bases). V was trimmed by 2 bases and J by 6 bases, leaving 16 bases between them. The CDR3 extends over 15 amino acids. Germline CDR1 and CDR2: SEHNR and FQNEAQ (reference sequence). DNA of the CDR3: TGTGCCAGCAGCTTACTGCAGGGTCTCTGGGATGGCTACACCTTC. It translates to CASSLLQGLWDGYTF.